A selection of T cell receptor beta chains follows, all from one sample in a study of OX40 agonist ivuxolimab in advanced cancers. Repertoires were generated with immunoSEQ multiplex PCR, while TCRdb's copy carries only in-frame clones and drops some. The sample consists of around 60,000 clones, approximately 90% of them appearing once. Sequencing was performed on CD4+ or CD8+ T cells sorted from blood, taken in a trial of the OX40 agonist ivuxolimab. The receptors here all came from an adult with an advanced solid tumor such as melanoma, head and neck, liver or kidney cancer. Both conserved end residues are part of each CDR3. The D gene is left open where the match is weak. Expanded clones get a size class; other rows say once, few or many, or leave the size out.

v_call	d_call	j_call	clone_size	cdr3_nt	cdr3_aa
TRBV18	TRBD1	TRBJ2-1	NA	TGTGCCAGCTCACCAAAAAACAGGGGCCTTTACAATGAGCAGTTCTTC	CASSPKNRGLYNEQFF
TRBV7-9	TRBD2	TRBJ2-2	NA	TGTGCCAGCAGCGGTGCTAGCGGCTCGAACACCGGGGAGCTGTTTTTT	CASSGASGSNTGELFF
TRBV7-9	NA	TRBJ1-3	NA	TGTGCCAGCAGCTTAGGACCCCCTACTGGTAGAAACACCATATATTTT	CASSLGPPTGRNTIYF
TRBV11-2	NA	TRBJ2-3	few	TGTGCCAGCAGGGCTTGGGGGGGCCGCACAGATACGCAGTATTTT	CASRAWGGRTDTQYF
TRBV9	TRBD1	TRBJ2-7	NA	TGTGCCAGCAGCGACAGGACAGGGGACTACGAGCAGTACTTC	CASSDRTGDYEQYF
TRBV28	NA	TRBJ2-7	NA	TGTGCCAGCAGTAGTCAGAGACAGGCATTCTACGAGCAGTACTTC	CASSSQRQAFYEQYF
TRBV25-1	NA	TRBJ2-1	NA	TGTGCCAGCAGTGACACCCTCGGCCTTTTCAATGAGCAGTTCTTC	CASSDTLGLFNEQFF
TRBV7-2	TRBD2	TRBJ2-5	NA	TGTGCCAGCAGCCGCGGGACTAGCGGGGGGGCGGAGACCCAGTACTTC	CASSRGTSGGAETQYF
TRBV6-5	NA	TRBJ2-2	NA	TGTGCCAGCAGTCCGGATACGAACACCGGGGAGCTGTTTTTT	CASSPDTNTGELFF
TRBV5-5	TRBD1	TRBJ1-3	NA	TGTGCCAGCAGAGAACAGGGGGCTTCCGGAAACACCATATATTTT	CASREQGASGNTIYF
TRBV30	NA	TRBJ2-5	NA	TGTGCCTGGAGTGTAGGGGTTAAAGAGACCCAGTACTTC	CAWSVGVKETQYF
TRBV7-2	NA	TRBJ2-6	NA	TGTGCCAGCAGCTTAGCCGGGGCCAACGTCCTGACTTTC	CASSLAGANVLTF
TRBV6-5	NA	TRBJ1-1	NA	TGTGCCAGCAGTTACTCGCGTGTTGGAGAAGCTTTCTTT	CASSYSRVGEAFF
TRBV30	NA	TRBJ2-4	NA	TGTGCCTGGGACATGGGAAACATTCAGTACTTC	CAWDMGNIQYF
TRBV5-4	NA	TRBJ2-5	NA	TGTGCCAGCAGCTTGAGGGCGAACCAAGAGACCCAGTACTTC	CASSLRANQETQYF
TRBV6-5	NA	TRBJ2-7	NA	TGTGCCAGCAGTAAAGAATCAGGGCGCGAGCAGTACTTC	CASSKESGREQYF
TRBV9	TRBD1	TRBJ2-3	NA	TGTGCCAGCAGCGTAGGGCAGGGGGCCGGGGATACGCAGTATTTT	CASSVGQGAGDTQYF
TRBV6-5	TRBD1	TRBJ1-4	NA	TGTGCCAGCAGTCAGATGACAGGGTCTAATGAAAAACTGTTTTTT	CASSQMTGSNEKLFF
TRBV4-2	TRBD2	TRBJ2-2	NA	TGTGCCAGCAGTTCACTAGCGGATAACACCGGGGAGCTGTTTTTT	CASSSLADNTGELFF
TRBV7-8	TRBD1	TRBJ2-1	NA	TGTGCCAGCAGCTTATCCTTCCCGGACAGGGTTCATGAGCAGTTCTTC	CASSLSFPDRVHEQFF
TRBV2	NA	TRBJ1-6	NA	TGTGCCAGCAGTGTGGAGGGGTCGGATTCACCCCTCCACTTT	CASSVEGSDSPLHF
TRBV4-2	TRBD2	TRBJ2-1	NA	TGTGCCAGCAGCCCGGGACTAGCGGGAGGCCATGAGCAGTTCTTC	CASSPGLAGGHEQFF
TRBV2	NA	TRBJ1-5	NA	TGTGCCAGCAGTGAAGGGGATCCTTCTGACGTCAATCAGCCCCAGCATTTT	CASSEGDPSDVNQPQHF
TRBV9	NA	TRBJ2-1	NA	TGTGCCAGCAGCTTCCGACAGACTCTCTCCTACAATGAGCAGTTCTTC	CASSFRQTLSYNEQFF
TRBV11-2	TRBD2	TRBJ2-7	once	TGTGCCAGCAGCTTAGTTCCCGGGACTAGCTACGAGCAGTACTTC	CASSLVPGTSYEQYF
TRBV13	NA	TRBJ2-7	NA	TGTGCCAGCAGCTTAGGCCCACCGGGACACCATTTTTTC	CASSLGPPGHHFF
TRBV28	NA	TRBJ2-7	few	TGTGCCAGCAGTTTAGGGGGGCCCTACGAGCAGTACTTC	CASSLGGPYEQYF
TRBV10-2	NA	TRBJ2-1	NA	TGCGCCAGCAGGAGCCAGGGGCTCAATGAGCAGTTCTTC	CASRSQGLNEQFF
TRBV2	TRBD1	TRBJ2-7	NA	TGTGCCAGCCCTGGGGGACAGGGAGGCGAGCAGTACTTC	CASPGGQGGEQYF
TRBV7-2	NA	TRBJ1-2	NA	TGTGCCAGCAGCTTTGGGGGATTGGGTGGGGATGGCTACACCTTC	CASSFGGLGGDGYTF
TRBV7-9	NA	TRBJ1-1	NA	TGTGCCAGCACCTTCAATTCCGATAGCACTGAAGCTTTCTTT	CASTFNSDSTEAFF
TRBV18	TRBD1	TRBJ2-2	NA	TGTGCCAGTCTGGGGACAGCCGACACCGGGGAGCTGTTTTTT	CASLGTADTGELFF
TRBV9	NA	TRBJ2-5	NA	TGTGCCAGCAGCGTAGACCTCTATGGCAGGGGAACGGAGGAGACCCAGTACTTC	CASSVDLYGRGTEETQYF
TRBV11-1	NA	TRBJ1-3	NA	TGTGCCAGCAGCTTAGCTCCCACGGCTGGAAACACCATATATTTT	CASSLAPTAGNTIYF
TRBV27	NA	TRBJ2-5	NA	TGTGCCAGCAGTCGCGTCGACCAAGAGACCCAGTACTTC	CASSRVDQETQYF
TRBV7-2	NA	TRBJ2-3	NA	TGTGCCAGCAGCTTTGACACCTTGAACACAGATACGCAGTATTTT	CASSFDTLNTDTQYF
TRBV30	NA	TRBJ2-7	NA	TGTGCCTGGAGTGAAGACAGGACCTACGAGCAGTACTTC	CAWSEDRTYEQYF
TRBV15	NA	TRBJ2-2	NA	TGTGCCACCAGCAGAGCAGGGGTGGGCCCCAACACCGGGGAGCTGTTTTTT	CATSRAGVGPNTGELFF
TRBV28	NA	TRBJ2-1	NA	TGTGCCAGCAGTTTAATACAGAGCTTATACAATGAGCAGTTCTTC	CASSLIQSLYNEQFF
TRBV2	NA	TRBJ1-2	few	TGTGCCAGCAGTGAATTCAAAGTATCGGGTAGAAGGGGTGCTGGCTACACCTTC	CASSEFKVSGRRGAGYTF
TRBV30	NA	TRBJ2-3	NA	TGTGCCTGGAGTGTACTTGGGGGCATTGGAGATACGCAGTATTTT	CAWSVLGGIGDTQYF
TRBV7-9	TRBD2	TRBJ2-5	NA	TGTGCCAGCAGCTTACCCGGGACTAGCGGGAGCGGGATAGAGACCCAGTACTTC	CASSLPGTSGSGIETQYF
TRBV18	TRBD1	TRBJ1-3	NA	TGTGCCAGCTCTTCCGGGACAGGGTCTGGAAACACCATATATTTT	CASSSGTGSGNTIYF
TRBV7-2	NA	TRBJ2-3	few	TGTGCCAGCAGCTCTGGGGTTAGCACAGATACGCAGTATTTT	CASSSGVSTDTQYF
TRBV30	NA	TRBJ2-6	NA	TGTGCCTGGAGACCACTGACCGAGGACGGGGCCAACGTCCTGACTTTC	CAWRPLTEDGANVLTF
TRBV18	TRBD2	TRBJ2-7	NA	TGTGCCAGCTCACCGAGGAGTCCACTAGCGGGGGGGAAGGACGAGCAGTACTTC	CASSPRSPLAGGKDEQYF
TRBV25-1	NA	TRBJ2-7	NA	TGTGCCAGCAGTGCCGGACAGACCTACGAGCAGTACTTC	CASSAGQTYEQYF
TRBV2	NA	TRBJ2-6	NA	TGTGCCAGCAGTGAAGAGTTCCCTGGGGCCAACGTCCTGACTTTC	CASSEEFPGANVLTF